This T cell receptor (beta chain) was profiled in a study of cytomegalovirus exposure and HLA in healthy donors. Study as a whole: Of all 380 or so donors who were genotyped, 70% to 85% belonged to the Caucasian-associated ancestry cluster. Study observations and caveats: Excluded: some indistinguishable V segments such as TRBV6-2 and TRBV6-3. Reportedly, diagnosis of cytomegalovirus status by the classifier showed high specificity and sensitivity. Associated with cytomegalovirus, according to the listing, were approximately 160 TCR beta chains.

V gave up 2 bases and J gave up 4 bases, with 10 bases separating them. The CDR3 is made up of 14 amino acids. The germline V gene has CDR1 SGHTS and CDR2 YDEGEE. A few counts support this clone. Antigen unknown. Both 60 Vbeta primers and 13 Jbeta primers went into the PCR. Sequenced by immunoSEQ multiplex PCR; TCRdb stores in-frame clones only, minus some. The sample holds 95,000 to 150,000 clones, over 70% seen once. This clonotype originated in a woman aged 50 to 60 in good health and CMV-seronegative. The sample was PBMCs. This rearrangement joins TRBV5-8 to TRBJ1-3; D gene unclear. CDR3 residues: CASSLRGGGNTIYF. Here the CDR3 DNA reads TGTGCCAGCAGCTTACGGGGAGGGGGAAACACCATATATTTT.